A selection of T cell receptor beta chains follows, all from one sample in a study of blood T cell repertoires in COVID-19. Only in-frame clones appear in the TCRdb table, and some are missing; sequencing was by immunoSEQ multiplex PCR. The sample has 250,000 to 300,000 clones, more than 70% seen once; the top ten hold around 0.91%. Sequencing used peripheral blood. The receptor source for this set is a middle-aged woman who had recovered from COVID-19. Each CDR3 is given with its conserved first and last residue. Each record gives: CDR3 protein, CDR3 DNA, J gene, clone size, V gene, D gene. The D gene is left open where the match is weak. Some rows have no size entry. The others give once, few or many, or a class for an expanded clone.

CDR3: CASSRGGYEQYF
DNA: TGTGCCAGCAGCCGAGGTGGGTACGAGCAGTACTTC
J: TRBJ2-7
size: once
V: TRBV3-1/TRBV3-2
D: -

CDR3: CASSLWGPRAGQPQHF
DNA: TGTGCCAGCAGCTTGTGGGGGCCACGGGCAGGGCAGCCCCAGCATTTT
J: TRBJ1-5
size: -
V: TRBV5-6
D: -

CDR3: CASSLVGTGEHEQYF
DNA: TGCGCCAGCAGCTTGGTTGGGACAGGGGAACACGAGCAGTACTTC
J: TRBJ2-7
size: -
V: TRBV5-1
D: TRBD1

CDR3: CASSYDLLAGGTSDTQYF
DNA: TGTGCCAGCAGTTACGACTTACTAGCGGGAGGGACAAGCGATACGCAGTATTTT
J: TRBJ2-3
size: -
V: TRBV6-2/TRBV6-3
D: TRBD2

CDR3: CASSLGDSQNQPQHF
DNA: TGTGCCAGCAGCTTAGGGGACAGCCAAAATCAGCCCCAGCATTTT
J: TRBJ1-5
size: -
V: TRBV7-9
D: TRBD1

CDR3: CASSPPAGALHF
DNA: TGTGCCAGCAGCCCCCCGGCCGGAGCCCTCCACTTT
J: TRBJ1-6
size: -
V: TRBV7-2
D: -

CDR3: CSVGGPLNYGYTF
DNA: TGCAGCGTTGGGGGCCCGCTTAACTATGGCTACACCTTC
J: TRBJ1-2
size: once
V: TRBV29-1
D: -

CDR3: CASSIAGTGGSSSNYGYTF
DNA: TGTGCCAGTAGTATAGCCGGGACAGGGGGCTCGTCCTCTAACTATGGCTACACCTTC
J: TRBJ1-2
size: -
V: TRBV19
D: TRBD1

CDR3: CASSLGLADSTDTQYF
DNA: TGTGCCAGCAGCTTGGGGCTAGCGGATAGCACAGATACGCAGTATTTT
J: TRBJ2-3
size: -
V: TRBV5-4
D: TRBD2

CDR3: CASMGGDYGYTF
DNA: TGTGCCAGTATGGGGGGGGACTATGGCTACACCTTC
J: TRBJ1-2
size: -
V: TRBV19
D: -

CDR3: CASSLRQGYEAFF
DNA: TGTGCCAGCAGCTTACGTCAGGGCTATGAAGCTTTCTTT
J: TRBJ1-1
size: -
V: TRBV7-3
D: -

CDR3: CASSYGGQGVGYGYTF
DNA: TGTGCCAGCAGTTACGGGGGACAGGGAGTTGGCTATGGCTACACCTTC
J: TRBJ1-2
size: -
V: TRBV6-5
D: TRBD1

CDR3: CASSPGQASGANVLTF
DNA: TGTGCCAGTAGTCCGGGACAGGCATCTGGGGCCAACGTCCTGACTTTC
J: TRBJ2-6
size: -
V: TRBV19
D: TRBD1

CDR3: CASSVFRGDRGPGMNF
DNA: TGTGCCAGCAGTGTGTTCCGGGGGGACAGGGGCCCGGGTATGAACTTC
J: TRBJ2-7
size: -
V: TRBV6-1
D: TRBD1

CDR3: CASSSGTGAYEQYF
DNA: TGCGCCAGCAGCTCCGGGACAGGCGCCTACGAGCAGTACTTC
J: TRBJ2-7
size: -
V: TRBV5-1
D: TRBD1

CDR3: CASSLARLTSLDEQFF
DNA: TGCGCCAGCAGCTTGGCCCGCCTGACTAGTTTGGATGAGCAGTTCTTC
J: TRBJ2-1
size: -
V: TRBV5-1
D: -

CDR3: CASSSGVQETQYF
DNA: TGTGCCAGCAGTTCGGGGGTCCAAGAGACCCAGTACTTC
J: TRBJ2-5
size: once
V: TRBV5-4
D: -

CDR3: CATSGSSGPYEQYF
DNA: TGTGCCACCAGTGGTTCTAGCGGACCCTACGAGCAGTACTTC
J: TRBJ2-7
size: once
V: TRBV24-1
D: TRBD2

CDR3: CASSPGGRGTEKLFF
DNA: TGTGCCAGCAGCCCCGGGGGCAGGGGGACTGAAAAACTGTTTTTT
J: TRBJ1-4
size: -
V: TRBV6-5
D: TRBD1

CDR3: CASSVAPSGGGTGELFF
DNA: TGTGCCAGCAGCGTAGCCCCTAGCGGGGGGGGCACCGGGGAGCTGTTTTTT
J: TRBJ2-2
size: few
V: TRBV9
D: TRBD2

CDR3: CASSLSHLSGTGELFF
DNA: TGTGCCAGCAGCTTATCCCACCTATCGGGAACCGGGGAGCTGTTTTTT
J: TRBJ2-2
size: -
V: TRBV11-3
D: -

CDR3: CASSAYRDNQPQHF
DNA: TGTGCCAGCAGCGCATACCGGGACAATCAGCCCCAGCATTTT
J: TRBJ1-5
size: -
V: TRBV7-2
D: -

CDR3: CASSLDRLGGTDTQYF
DNA: TGCGCCAGCAGCTTGGATCGTCTAGGGGGCACAGATACGCAGTATTTT
J: TRBJ2-3
size: -
V: TRBV5-1
D: -

CDR3: CASGPGQSSTDTQYF
DNA: TGCGCCAGCGGCCCGGGACAGAGTAGCACAGATACGCAGTATTTT
J: TRBJ2-3
size: -
V: TRBV4-1
D: TRBD1

CDR3: CASRAPTGTNQPQHF
DNA: TGTGCCAGCAGGGCCCCGACAGGGACCAATCAGCCCCAGCATTTT
J: TRBJ1-5
size: -
V: TRBV6-5
D: TRBD1

CDR3: CSDTTGLHGGYTF
DNA: TGCAGCGACACGACAGGGCTGCATGGTGGCTACACCTTC
J: TRBJ1-2
size: -
V: TRBV29-1
D: TRBD1

CDR3: CASSFGRSGVTNEKLFF
DNA: TGTGCCAGCAGCTTCGGGAGGAGCGGGGTCACTAATGAAAAACTGTTTTTT
J: TRBJ1-4
size: -
V: TRBV11-2
D: -